This section outlines one T cell receptor (beta chain) sequence together with its context. The antigen is unknown. TCRdb independently ran MiXCR on the 5' RACE reads; one entry per CDR3 protein. The table includes roughly 500,000 distinct CDR3 sequences, under 25% detected once. This sample stems from a study of T cells after yellow fever vaccination. Study observations and caveats: Abundant bulk-population clonotypes could contaminate the FACS-sorted repertoires. The secondary response showed a weaker magnitude and a faster peak, day 5 versus 15. Reappearance after the booster was observed for most primary-vaccination clones (96% CD4, over 70% CD8).

Trimming pared 5 bases from V and 4 bases from J, leaving 26 bases between. This CDR3 region has 17 residues. In germline, CDR1 is SQVTM, CDR2 ANQGSEA. The clonotype comes from a young man who received the YFV17D yellow fever vaccine. The chain recombines TRBV29-1 with TRBJ1-1; D may be TRBD1 (5 bases). The input for sequencing was PBMCs, taken 15 days after the yellow fever booster vaccination. The DNA for the CDR3 is TGCAGCGTTAATTGGGGGGGGAGATGGAGGAAAGGCACTGAAGCTTTCTTT. Protein product: CSVNWGGRWRKGTEAFF.